Shown below are 20 T cell receptor beta chains from a single sample sequenced in a study of OX40 agonist ivuxolimab in advanced cancers. Clones were sequenced by immunoSEQ multiplex PCR, and TCRdb holds only the in-frame ones, with some missing. The sample includes roughly 92,000 clones, under 95% of them seen just once. The sequencing here drew on CD4+ or CD8+ T cells sorted from blood, taken in a trial of the OX40 agonist ivuxolimab. The receptors stem from an adult with an advanced solid tumor such as melanoma, head and neck, liver or kidney cancer.

V and J are TRBV7-6 and TRBJ2-3; D not certain. Germline values: CDR1 SGHVS, CDR2 FNYEAQ. The CDR3 extends over 15 amino acids. Trimming pared 6 bases from V and 0 bases from J, leaving 13 bases between. The CDR3 here is CASSRTIGSTDTQYF. The DNA for the CDR3 is TGTGCCAGCAGTCGAACGATCGGAAGCACAGATACGCAGTATTTT. Looking up the rest from reference TRBV7-6 and TRBJ2-3 gives the full variable domain: GAGVSQSPRYKVTKRGQDVALRCDPISGHVSLYWYRQALGQGPEFLTYFNYEAQQDKSGLPNDRFSAERPEGSISTLTIQRTEQRDSAMYRCASSRTIGSTDTQYFGPGTRLTVL.

Here the CDR3 reads CASSPGGLSYEQYF. The DNA for the CDR3 is TGTGCCAGCAGCCCGGGAGGGCTATCCTACGAGCAGTACTTC. The chain carries TRBV27 and TRBJ2-7, with 8 bases fitting TRBD2. This CDR3 region has 14 residues. The junction had 5 bases not matched to a gene; V was cut back by 6 bases and J by 1 base. In germline, CDR1 is MNHEY, CDR2 SMNVEV (reference sequence).

The rearrangement joins TRBV27 to TRBJ2-5; D ambiguous. From germline, CDR1 is MNHEY and CDR2 SMNVEV (reference sequence). The CDR3 has 13 amino acids. The V and J ends lost 3 bases and 0 bases respectively, with 5 bases between them. The CDR3 is CASSFNHQETQYF. CDR3 coding DNA: TGTGCCAGCAGTTTCAACCACCAAGAGACCCAGTACTTC.

The chain's CDR3 is CASRSVDETQYF. CDR3 nucleotides: TGTGCCAGTAGATCAGTTGACGAGACCCAGTACTTC. The rearrangement joins TRBV19 to TRBJ2-5; D is uncertain. The germline CDR1 and CDR2 sequences are LNHDA and SQIVND (reference sequence). Trimming shortened V by 6 bases and J by 5 bases, and 10 bases separated the two germline ends. This CDR3 region has 12 residues.

V and J are TRBV6-1 and TRBJ1-1; D may be TRBD1 (5 bases). The CDR3 is 16 amino acids. V was cut by 4 bases and J by 0 bases, with 15 bases left in between. CDR1 is MNHNS, CDR2 SASEGT, per germline. The CDR3 DNA reads TGTGCCAGCAGTGGGCCCCGCGGGGCGGTGAACACTGAAGCTTTCTTT. It is translated as CASSGPRGAVNTEAFF.

The chain joins TRBV7-9 to TRBJ2-3; D remains unclear. The CDR3 spans 13 residues. The V end lost 7 bases, the J end lost 6 bases, and 14 bases lay between the germline ends. Germline loops: CDR1 SEHNR, CDR2 FQNEAQ (reference sequence). The CDR3 reads CASILRVTDTQYF. The CDR3, as DNA: TGTGCCAGCATTTTAAGAGTAACGGATACGCAGTATTTT.

V usage is TRBV5-6 and J usage is TRBJ2-1; TRBD2 might be the D (5 bases). The CDR3 spans 14 residues. Germline V CDR1 and CDR2: SGHDT, YYEEEE. Trimming left V 4 bases short and J 8 bases short, with 16 bases between. The CDR3 region has the DNA TGTGCCAGCAGCCTTGGTTCCGGGGTCCATGAGCAGTTCTTC. The encoded protein is CASSLGSGVHEQFF.

The chain joins TRBV28 to TRBJ1-1; no firm D call. The V gene lost 7 bases and the J gene lost 0 bases, with 15 bases spanning the gap. Germline V gene sequence: CDR1 MDHEN, CDR2 SYDVKM. The CDR3 totals 15 residues. This CDR3 reads CASTSGGGMNTEAFF. Written as DNA, the CDR3 is TGTGCCAGCACCTCGGGTGGAGGGATGAACACTGAAGCTTTCTTT.

V gene TRBV6-5 combines with J gene TRBJ2-7, with D perhaps TRBD1 (6 bases). CDR1 and CDR2 (germline): MNHEY, SVGAGI. The germline V and J ends were trimmed by 0 bases and 9 bases, with 21 bases remaining between them. The CDR3 has 16 residues. The CDR3 region has the DNA TGTGCCAGCAGTTACTCAACAACCGACAGGAGTAGGAGGCAGTACTTC. It codes for CASSYSTTDRSRRQYF.

The V call is TRBV15, the J call TRBJ2-4, with D perhaps matching TRBD2 (6 bases). The germline V gene encodes CDR1 LNHNV and CDR2 YYDKDF (reference sequence). With 6 bases removed from V and 6 bases from J, the gap between germline ends came to 15 bases. This CDR3 is 14 amino acids long. CDR3 nucleotide sequence: TGTGCCACCAGTACCGTAGCGGACCTAAACATTCAGTACTTC. It specifies CATSTVADLNIQYF.

As regards this clone: This sample includes further DNA sequences coding for the same CDR3. This chain joins TRBV29-1 and TRBJ1-3; D is ambiguous. CDR3 size: 11 residues. Trimming removed 3 bases from V and 4 bases from J, with 4 bases in between. Germline V gene sequence: CDR1 SQVTM, CDR2 ANQGSEA. CDR3 amino acids: CSVDSGNTIYF. As DNA, the CDR3 is TGCAGCGTTGATTCAGGAAACACCATATATTTT.

The chain employs TRBV7-6 and TRBJ2-7; possible D gene TRBD2, 6 bases. The V end was cut by 2 bases, the J end by 0 bases, with 17 bases between. Germline V lookup: CDR1 SGHVS, CDR2 FNYEAQ. There are 17 residues in the CDR3. The CDR3 DNA reads TGTGCCAGCAGCTTATCGGCAGCGGGTCATGGCTCCTACGAGCAGTACTTC. This encodes CASSLSAAGHGSYEQYF.

Written as DNA, the CDR3 is TGTGCCAGCAGTACCGATCAGGGTTCCTACGAGCAGTACTTC. Translated, it gives CASSTDQGSYEQYF. This rearrangement joins TRBV2 to TRBJ2-5, with TRBD1 as a possible D gene (5 bases). The J call may be mistaken, given a closer DNA end match to TRBJ2-7. The germline V gene encodes CDR1 SNHLY and CDR2 FYNNEI. The CDR3 has 14 residues.

The rearrangement joins TRBV27 to TRBJ1-5, with D possibly being TRBD1 (6 bases). There are 15 residues in the CDR3. The germline V gene has CDR1 MNHEY and CDR2 SMNVEV (reference sequence). Trimming removed 2 bases from V and 9 bases from J, with 17 bases in between. The CDR3 loop is CASSLALDRYSPQHF. CDR3 DNA: TGTGCCAGCAGTTTAGCCCTTGACAGGTACTCGCCCCAGCATTTT.

The chain combines TRBV6-5 with TRBJ2-3, with 7 bases fitting TRBD1. Germline CDR1 reads MNHEY; CDR2 reads SVGAGI. V shed 6 bases and J 9 bases; nucleotides not matched to a gene: 6. This CDR3 is 12 amino acids long. CDR3 sequence (DNA): TGTGCCAGCAGCTCCGACAGGGTCACGCAGTATTTT. Its translation: CASSSDRVTQYF.

The V and J genes are TRBV9 and TRBJ1-2, with TRBD1 as a possible D gene (5 bases). Germline V CDR1 and CDR2: SGDLS, YYNGEE. The CDR3 is 13 residues long. The germline V and J ends were trimmed by 3 bases and 8 bases, with 14 bases remaining between them. For the CDR3, the DNA is TGTGCCAGCAGCGCCTCGGACACGCTAGGCTACACCTTC. Protein product: CASSASDTLGYTF. The whole variable domain, filled in from reference TRBV9 and TRBJ1-2, reads DSGVTQTPKHLITATGQRVTLRCSPRSGDLSVYWYQQSLDQGLQFLIQYYNGEERAKGNILERFSAQQFPDLHSELNLSSLELGDSALYFCASSASDTLGYTFGSGTRLTVV.

The chain links TRBV28 to TRBJ1-4; a possible D gene is TRBD1 (6 bases). This CDR3 has 19 residues. The V and J ends lost 5 bases and 0 bases respectively, with 22 bases between them. CDR1 and CDR2 from the germline V gene are MDHEN and SYDVKM. CDR3 sequence reads: CASSLPRTVPTATNEKLFF. CDR3 in DNA: TGTGCCAGCAGTCTTCCGCGGACAGTTCCGACTGCAACTAATGAAAAACTGTTTTTT.

This chain joins TRBV27 and TRBJ1-5, with D possibly matching TRBD1 (6 bases). The CDR3 spans 14 residues. CDR1 MNHEY and CDR2 SMNVEV come from the germline V gene (reference sequence). Between the trimmed V and J ends, which lost 3 bases and 6 bases, there was a span of 12 bases. In nucleotides, the CDR3 is TGTGCCAGCAGTTTTTTGGGGGCGGCTCAGCCCCAGCATTTT. This translates into CASSFLGAAQPQHF.

This clone appeared once. The V and J genes are TRBV6-6 and TRBJ2-3, with TRBD1 as a possible D gene (6 bases). Trimming cost V 5 bases and J 8 bases, with 20 bases left between them. This CDR3 region has 15 residues. Per germline, CDR1 MNHNY and CDR2 SVGAGI (reference sequence). CDR3 bases: TGTGCCAGCAGTCCCTCACAGGGATGGCCACCTACGCAGTATTTT. Translating gives CASSPSQGWPPTQYF.

The V call is TRBV13, the J call TRBJ2-3, with D unresolved. V lost 4 bases to trimming and J lost 2 bases, with 10 bases between them. This CDR3 comprises 14 residues. Germline V gene sequence: CDR1 PRHDT, CDR2 FYEKMQ (reference sequence). This CDR3 reads CASSSPTHTDTQYF. The CDR3 nucleotides are TGTGCCAGCAGCTCCCCGACTCACACAGATACGCAGTATTTT. The full variable domain, rest sourced from reference TRBV13 and TRBJ2-3, is AAGVIQSPRHLIKEKRETATLKCYPIPRHDTVYWYQQGPGQDPQFLISFYEKMQSDKGSIPDRFSAQQFSDYHSELNMSSLELGDSALYFCASSSPTHTDTQYFGPGTRLTVL.